Shown below are 2 T cell receptor beta chains from a single sample sequenced in a study of blood T cell repertoires in COVID-19. The repertoire was sequenced with immunoSEQ multiplex PCR; TCRdb's copy has only in-frame clones and lacks some. This sample has roughly 53,000 clones, with around four fifths found just once. The sequencing sample was made of peripheral blood. The receptor set was obtained from a human donor in a cohort sampled during active COVID-19.

This clone was found once. The chain uses TRBV6-5 and TRBJ2-1; 8 nucleotides align to TRBD2. From germline, CDR1 is MNHEY and CDR2 SVGAGI. V shed 5 bases, J shed 4 bases, and the junction held 4 bases outside the gene matches. The CDR3 length is 14 residues. CDR3 region: CASSSGGLYNEQFF. CDR3 nucleotides: TGTGCCAGCAGTAGCGGGGGCCTATACAATGAGCAGTTCTTC.

This clone has just one count. The chain recombines TRBV19 with TRBJ1-1; TRBD1 agrees at 7 bases. CDR1 LNHDA and CDR2 SQIVND come from the germline V gene (reference sequence). The CDR3 has 18 residues. J lost 2 bases, V lost 4 bases, and 16 bases had no gene match. The DNA of the CDR3 is TGTGCCAGTAGTACCCTCGACAGGGAAGGATGGAGAAACACTGAAGCTTTCTTT. Its protein product is CASSTLDREGWRNTEAFF.